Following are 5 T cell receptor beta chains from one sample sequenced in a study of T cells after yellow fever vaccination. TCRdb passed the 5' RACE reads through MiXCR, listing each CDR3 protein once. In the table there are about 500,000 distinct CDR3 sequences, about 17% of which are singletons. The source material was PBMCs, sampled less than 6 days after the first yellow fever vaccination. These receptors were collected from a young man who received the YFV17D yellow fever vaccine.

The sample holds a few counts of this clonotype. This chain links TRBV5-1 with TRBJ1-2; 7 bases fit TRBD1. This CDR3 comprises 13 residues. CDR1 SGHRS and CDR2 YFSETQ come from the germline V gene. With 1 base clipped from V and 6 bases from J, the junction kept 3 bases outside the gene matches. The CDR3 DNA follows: TGCGCCAGCAGCTTGAACAGGGGTGATGGCTACACCTTC. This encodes CASSLNRGDGYTF.

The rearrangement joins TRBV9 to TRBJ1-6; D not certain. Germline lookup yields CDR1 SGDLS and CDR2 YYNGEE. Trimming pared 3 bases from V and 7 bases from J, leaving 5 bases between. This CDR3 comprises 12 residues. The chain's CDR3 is CASSAQNSPLHF. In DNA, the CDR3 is TGTGCCAGCAGCGCCCAAAATTCACCCCTCCACTTT.

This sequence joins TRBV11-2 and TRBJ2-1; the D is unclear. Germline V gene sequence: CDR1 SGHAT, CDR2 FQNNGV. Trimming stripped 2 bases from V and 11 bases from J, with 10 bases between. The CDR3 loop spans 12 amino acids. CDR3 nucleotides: TGTGCCAGCAGCTTATCAGCCCGAAAGCAGTTCTTC. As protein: CASSLSARKQFF.

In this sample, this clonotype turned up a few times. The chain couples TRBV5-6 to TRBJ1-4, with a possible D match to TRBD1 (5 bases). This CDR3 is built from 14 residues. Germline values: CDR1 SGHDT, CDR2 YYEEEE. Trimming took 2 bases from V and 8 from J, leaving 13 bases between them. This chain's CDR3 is CASSFRGAGEKLFF. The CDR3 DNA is TGTGCCAGCAGCTTCCGAGGGGCAGGGGAAAAACTGTTTTTT. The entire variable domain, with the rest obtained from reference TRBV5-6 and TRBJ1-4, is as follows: DAGVTQSPTHLIKTRGQQVTLRCSPKSGHDTVSWYQQALGQGPQFIFQYYEEEERQRGNFPDRFSGHQFPNYSSELNVNALLLGDSALYLCASSFRGAGEKLFFGSGTQLSVL.

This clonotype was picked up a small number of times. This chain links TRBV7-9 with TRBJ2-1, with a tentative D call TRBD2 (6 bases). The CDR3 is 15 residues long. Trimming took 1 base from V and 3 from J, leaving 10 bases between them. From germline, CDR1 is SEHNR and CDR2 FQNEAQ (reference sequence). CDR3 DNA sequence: TGTGCCAGCAGCTTAGGGCTAGCGATCTACAATGAGCAGTTCTTC. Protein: CASSLGLAIYNEQFF.